This T cell receptor beta chain was documented in a study of shared clonotypes between healthy human individuals. Overall study findings and caveats: With several donors compared, 4.5% to 6.5% of naive CD4 clonotypes were shared.

Germline V gene data show CDR1 as LNHDA and CDR2 as SQIVND (reference sequence). This CDR3 region has 15 residues. J was trimmed by 6 bases and V by 7 bases; bases with no gene match: 13. Several immunoSEQ plates received, in even portions, the genomic DNA of each subset. The DNA input per sorted-subset replicate PCR was roughly 0.2 ug, corresponding to 32,000 or so T cell genomes. Assay: immunoSEQ multiplex PCR; the TCRdb copy retains only in-frame clones and omits some. Of around 700,000 clones in the sample, 72% were seen once. Worth noting for this clone: Its antigen is not identified.

Source material: memory CD4+ T cells sorted from blood. Stated subset: CD45RA-negative fraction. This chain links TRBV19 with TRBJ1-1, with 8 bases matching TRBD1. This TCR derives from a woman aged 25 to 39 in good health. CDR3 amino acids: CASIPDPRGRAEAFF. The CDR3 DNA reads as TGTGCCAGTATCCCTGACCCCAGGGGGCGGGCTGAAGCTTTCTTT.